What follows is one T cell receptor (beta chain) and its context. Produced via immunoSEQ multiplex PCR; TCRdb's table is partial and in-frame only. The sample lists about 400,000 clones, 70% to 90% occurring once. The sample comes from a study of blood T cell repertoires in COVID-19. Study details: T cells, B-cell-depleted T cells, or PBMCs provided the cDNA or gDNA that served as material.

The V segment lost 6 bases and the J segment 0 bases; nucleotides outside the gene matches: 5. Germline values: CDR1 MNHEY, CDR2 SVGAGI. The CDR3 length is 15 residues. This chain joins TRBV6-5 and TRBJ2-7, with 10 bases aligning to TRBD2. What was sequenced was peripheral blood. The clonotype was recovered from a man aged 35-49 years with acute or convalescent COVID-19. The CDR3 region is CASSKASGSSYEQYF. The CDR3 DNA follows: TGTGCCAGCAGCAAGGCTAGCGGGAGCTCCTACGAGCAGTACTTC.